This T cell receptor (beta chain) was profiled in a study of T cell responses to AZD1222 COVID-19 vaccine. Points from the study as a whole: With two AZD1222 doses given, Spike-specific TCR breadth and depth both rose. Vaccine-associated CD4 TCRs ranged over spike, dominating at 160-218 and 743-854. At baseline, seropositivity was found in only a handful of AZD1222 recipients.

J gave up 1 base and V 4 bases, and 9 bases lay outside the gene matches. Germline assignment: CDR1 SGHAT and CDR2 FQNNGV. This CDR3 has 17 residues. The table came from immunoSEQ multiplex PCR; TCRdb's copy has only in-frame clones and leaves some out. Of under 130,000 clones in the sample, about four fifths are singletons; the top ten hold 5%. This clone was detected only a few times. Its antigen remains unidentified. The source of this sequence is an adult in good health. The sequences come from peripheral blood, collected on day 0 of AZD1222 vaccination. The V call is TRBV11-2, the J call TRBJ2-3, with 9 bases aligning to TRBD2. In DNA, the CDR3 is TGTGCCAGCAGCTCCCTCGGTAGCGGGGGTGGCACAGATACGCAGTATTTT. It codes for CASSSLGSGGGTDTQYF.